The clone carrying this T cell receptor (beta chain) was detected only a few times. Its antigen remains unknown. This record belongs to a study of response to subunit inactivated influenza vaccine. Whole-study findings and limits: The authors proposed limited new T cell recruitment per seasonal influenza vaccination.

TCRdb analysed the RT-PCR reads with MiXCR anew, one entry per CDR3 protein. The profile covers more than 400,000 distinct CDR3 sequences, with approximately 7.2% appearing a single time and 10% to 15% taken by the ten largest. Trimming left V 4 bases short and J 4 bases short, with 14 bases between. The CDR3 is 14 residues long. The germline V gene encodes CDR1 DFQATT and CDR2 SNEGSKA (reference sequence). This specimen consisted of PBMCs from blood, obtained roughly 24 months after vaccination. This TCR derives from a man between 50 and 70 years old who received an inactivated influenza vaccine. The rearrangement uses TRBV20-1 and TRBJ1-3, with D tentatively TRBD1 (5 bases). The CDR3 spells CSATYGTGGNTIYF. CDR3 DNA: TGCAGTGCTACCTACGGGACGGGGGGAAACACCATATATTTT.